This T cell receptor beta chain was identified in a study of T cell clonotyping in hematopoietic cell transplantation. Study observations and caveats: Broader posttransplant TCR repertoire diversity was predicted by graft donor and pretransplant recipient Inverse Simpson Index values. Pathologically expanded recipient clonotypes increased progressively from day 30 to day 180 as diversity fell.

This CDR3 has 14 residues. The V and J ends lost 5 bases and 8 bases respectively, with 18 bases between them. Germline V gives CDR1 MNHEY, CDR2 SVGAGI. The repertoire was sequenced with immunoSEQ multiplex PCR; TCRdb's copy has only in-frame clones and lacks some. The sample has thousands of clones, roughly nine tenths seen once. Remarks on this clone: Its antigen remains unknown.

The gene calls are TRBV6-5 and TRBJ1-2, with no clear D. This receptor was obtained from a female patient aged 50 to 60 who had an allogeneic stem cell transplant from an unrelated donor, so the T cells may come from the graft donor. Some clones in this sample may be carry-over from other donors' samples. The source material was PBMCs, sampled 180 days after allogeneic stem cell transplant. The CDR3 spells CASSRTTALLGYTF. CDR3 nucleotides: TGTGCCAGCAGTCGGACTACAGCCCTCCTAGGCTACACCTTC.